The rows below give T cell receptor beta chains drawn from one sample of a study of shared clonotypes between healthy human individuals. Using immunoSEQ multiplex PCR, the repertoire was profiled, and TCRdb retains in-frame clones only, with some absent. Here the sample spans about half a million clones, 81% being singletons. Sample: PBMCs. The receptors were sampled from a woman aged 40 to 50 in good health. Some clones in this sample may be carry-over from other donors' samples. The CDR3 runs from the conserved cysteine through the conserved F or W. D genes are given only for firm matches. The listing skips clone size in some rows; elsewhere it reads once, few, many or a size class.

TRBV5-5,.,TRBJ2-5,14,.,CASSSRGSRETQYF,TGTGCCAGCAGCTCTAGGGGGAGTCGGGAGACCCAGTACTTC
TRBV5-1,.,TRBJ2-7,15,.,CASSLGGAGFNEQYF,TGCGCCAGCAGCTTAGGAGGAGCGGGCTTTAACGAGCAGTACTTC
TRBV5-1,.,TRBJ2-2,17,.,CASSLSPGIANTGELFF,TGCGCCAGCAGCTTGTCGCCAGGCATTGCGAACACCGGGGAGCTGTTTTTT
TRBV7-6,.,TRBJ1-4,12,.,CASSHAADSMIF,TGTGCCAGCAGCCACGCCGCGGACAGTATGATTTTT
TRBV10-3,once,TRBJ1-3,14,.,CAISDSTSGNTIYF,TGTGCCATCAGTGACTCGACCTCTGGAAACACCATATATTTT
TRBV27,.,TRBJ2-7,16,.,CASSLFGQRGRYEQYF,TGTGCCAGCAGTTTGTTTGGACAACGGGGACGCTACGAGCAGTACTTC
TRBV6-1,.,TRBJ1-1,13,TRBD1,CASTPRGGRGAFF,TGTGCCAGCACCCCGAGAGGGGGCAGGGGTGCTTTCTTT
TRBV29-1,once,TRBJ2-2,14,TRBD1,CSVGDRVGAGELFF,TGCAGCGTTGGGGACAGGGTTGGGGCCGGGGAGCTGTTTTTT
TRBV15,once,TRBJ2-1,17,TRBD2,CATSRVVSSGSYNEQFF,TGTGCCACCAGCAGAGTGGTTAGTAGCGGGAGTTACAATGAGCAGTTCTTC
TRBV29-1,.,TRBJ2-2,15,TRBD1,CSARYRGLGTGELFF,TGCAGCGCCCGATACAGGGGGCTCGGCACCGGGGAGCTGTTTTTT
TRBV19,.,TRBJ1-1,14,TRBD1,CASSTGQAGTEAFF,TGTGCCAGTAGTACCGGACAGGCTGGCACTGAAGCTTTCTTT
TRBV19,.,TRBJ2-1,15,TRBD2,CASSSGTSSYNEQFF,TGTGCCAGTAGCTCCGGGACTAGCTCTTACAATGAGCAGTTCTTC
TRBV5-4,.,TRBJ2-2,14,.,CASNPSGYTGELFF,TGTGCCAGCAATCCCAGTGGGTACACCGGGGAGCTGTTTTTT
TRBV6-6,.,TRBJ1-1,14,TRBD1,CASSYDRGNTEAFF,TGTGCCAGCAGTTACGACAGGGGAAACACTGAAGCTTTCTTT
TRBV7-9,.,TRBJ2-5,14,.,CASSFVDGRETQYF,TGTGCCAGCAGCTTCGTGGACGGGCGTGAGACCCAGTACTTC
TRBV28,.,TRBJ1-6,14,.,CASSFRGDGSPLHF,TGTGCCAGCAGTTTTCGAGGGGATGGCTCACCCCTCCACTTT
TRBV9,.,TRBJ1-1,12,TRBD1,CASSRQGAEAFF,TGTGCCAGCAGCCGACAGGGGGCTGAAGCTTTCTTT
TRBV18,.,TRBJ1-2,14,TRBD1,CASSPDRGPYGYTF,TGTGCCAGCTCCCCAGACAGGGGGCCTTATGGCTACACCTTC
TRBV2,few,TRBJ2-2,16,TRBD2,CASRATSGRGVGELFF,TGTGCCAGCAGGGCGACTAGCGGGAGGGGAGTCGGGGAGCTGTTTTTT
TRBV30,.,TRBJ1-2,13,.,CAWSVSQGGGYTF,TGTGCCTGGAGTGTATCTCAGGGTGGTGGCTACACCTTC
TRBV5-4,.,TRBJ2-1,12,.,CASSQQAVGQFF,TGTGCCAGCAGCCAGCAGGCGGTTGGGCAGTTCTTC
TRBV6-5,once,TRBJ1-4,12,.,CASSYTGEKLFF,TGTGCCAGCAGTTATACGGGGGAAAAACTGTTTTTT
TRBV9,.,TRBJ2-7,14,.,CASSARDKDYEQYF,TGTGCCAGCAGCGCCCGGGACAAAGATTACGAGCAGTACTTC
TRBV5-4,.,TRBJ2-5,14,.,CASSFWSGQETQYF,TGTGCCAGCAGCTTTTGGAGCGGGCAAGAGACCCAGTACTTC
TRBV7-8,.,TRBJ2-5,15,.,CASSLAPQGQETQYF,TGTGCCAGCAGCTTAGCGCCCCAGGGCCAAGAGACCCAGTACTTC
TRBV2,.,TRBJ2-2,15,.,CASRAYRENTGELFF,TGTGCCAGCAGAGCCTACAGGGAGAACACCGGGGAGCTGTTTTTT
TRBV7-2,.,TRBJ2-7,13,.,CASSLTSSYEQYF,TGTGCCAGCAGCTTAACTAGCTCCTACGAGCAGTACTTC
TRBV7-3,few,TRBJ2-7,16,TRBD2,CASSLGLAGGPYEQYF,TGTGCCAGCAGCTTAGGACTAGCGGGAGGGCCCTACGAGCAGTACTTC
TRBV6-5,.,TRBJ1-1,14,.,CASSGLGGGGEAFF,TGTGCCAGCAGTGGACTGGGGGGGGGCGGTGAAGCTTTCTTT
TRBV7-2,.,TRBJ2-1,15,TRBD2,CASSLTSGIGAEQFF,TGTGCCAGCAGCTTGACTAGCGGGATAGGGGCTGAGCAGTTCTTC
TRBV6-6,.,TRBJ1-4,13,.,CASRGGVGEKLFF,TGTGCCAGCAGAGGGGGTGTAGGAGAAAAACTGTTTTTT
TRBV13,few,TRBJ2-5,17,TRBD2,CASSLGLAGGPRETQYF,TGTGCCAGCAGCTTAGGCCTAGCGGGAGGGCCTCGGGAGACCCAGTACTTC
TRBV27,.,TRBJ1-1,14,.,CASGEGNWNTEAFF,TGTGCCAGCGGGGAGGGAAACTGGAACACTGAAGCTTTCTTT
TRBV6-4,.,TRBJ2-6,13,.,CASMASGANVLTF,TGTGCCAGCATGGCCTCTGGGGCCAACGTCCTGACTTTC
TRBV30,.,TRBJ1-2,13,.,CAWSPFRGGGYTF,TGTGCCTGGAGTCCCTTCAGGGGAGGAGGCTACACCTTC
TRBV11-2,.,TRBJ2-2,15,.,CASSLNRVNTGELFF,TGTGCCAGCAGCTTGAACAGGGTTAACACCGGGGAGCTGTTTTTT
TRBV7-9,.,TRBJ2-1,15,TRBD1,CASSFSGGRWNEQFF,TGTGCCAGCAGCTTCTCAGGGGGCCGGTGGAATGAGCAGTTCTTC
TRBV7-9,many,TRBJ2-7,13,.,CASSLGVVYEQYF,TGTGCCAGCAGCTTAGGGGTGGTGTACGAGCAGTACTTC
TRBV29-1,medium-sized,TRBJ2-3,14,TRBD2,CSVESAGLQDTQYF,TGCAGCGTTGAATCTGCGGGACTACAAGATACGCAGTATTTT
TRBV7-2,.,TRBJ2-1,15,TRBD2,CASSLLRGRGNVQFF,TGTGCCAGCAGCTTACTGCGCGGGAGAGGGAATGTGCAGTTCTTC
TRBV30,.,TRBJ2-1,13,.,CAWSADSLNEQFF,TGTGCCTGGAGCGCGGACAGCCTGAATGAGCAGTTCTTC
TRBV21-1,.,TRBJ2-7,19,.,CASSKDDRAASGSGYEQYF,TGTGCCAGCAGCAAAGATGACAGGGCTGCTAGCGGGAGTGGCTACGAGCAGTACTTC
TRBV11-2,.,TRBJ1-4,15,.,CASSLSGTYREELFF,TGTGCCAGCAGCTTATCCGGGACCTACCGCGAGGAACTGTTTTTT
TRBV27,.,TRBJ1-5,12,.,CASSPPNQPQHF,TGTGCCAGCAGTCCCCCGAATCAGCCCCAGCATTTT
TRBV18,.,TRBJ2-1,16,TRBD2,CASSPPGLAGLNEQFF,TGTGCCAGCTCACCACCGGGACTAGCGGGATTAAATGAGCAGTTCTTC
TRBV7-6,.,TRBJ2-7,14,TRBD2,CASSPRGDSYEQYF,TGTGCCAGCAGCCCCCGGGGGGACTCCTACGAGCAGTACTTC
TRBV5-1,.,TRBJ1-1,17,TRBD1,CASSLRGQGALNTEAFF,TGCGCCAGCAGCTTGAGAGGACAGGGGGCCTTGAACACTGAAGCTTTCTTT
TRBV28,.,TRBJ2-1,12,.,CASSLVGNEQFF,TGTGCCAGCAGTTTGGTCGGCAATGAGCAGTTCTTC
TRBV6-5,.,TRBJ1-1,16,.,CASSYSTPQEGTEAFF,TGTGCCAGCAGTTACTCAACCCCACAGGAAGGCACTGAAGCTTTCTTT
TRBV18,once,TRBJ2-1,12,TRBD1,CASSPSGQGQFF,TGTGCCAGCTCACCCTCGGGACAGGGACAGTTCTTC
TRBV28,.,TRBJ1-1,13,.,CASSPRSGGSAFF,TGTGCCAGCAGCCCACGAAGTGGGGGATCGGCTTTCTTT
TRBV7-9,once,TRBJ1-1,13,.,CASSHTVNTEAFF,TGTGCCAGCAGCCACACCGTGAACACTGAAGCTTTCTTT
TRBV27,.,TRBJ1-1,14,TRBD1,CASYNRPGGTEAFF,TGTGCCAGCTATAACCGCCCAGGGGGCACTGAAGCTTTCTTT
TRBV5-5,.,TRBJ2-3,15,.,CASSFGGETTDTQYF,TGTGCCAGCAGCTTCGGCGGCGAGACCACAGATACGCAGTATTTT
TRBV2,once,TRBJ2-4,15,TRBD2,CASSGPSGRAHIQYF,TGTGCCAGCAGTGGACCTAGCGGGAGGGCGCACATTCAGTACTTC